This entry lists 31 T cell receptor beta chains sequenced from one sample in a study of blood T cell repertoires in COVID-19. Profiling relied on immunoSEQ multiplex PCR, and the TCRdb table lists in-frame clones only, not all of them. The repertoire holds 210,000 or so clones, about four fifths seen once, with approximately 8% in the top ten. Sequencing was done on a sample of peripheral blood. These receptors all come from an elderly woman with COVID-19, enrolled during active disease.

The chain uses TRBV10-2 and TRBJ2-3; 7 nucleotides match TRBD2. CDR1 and CDR2 (germline): WSHSY, SAAADI. Trimming took 6 bases from V and 1 from J; bases not matched to a gene: 7. There are 15 residues in the CDR3. The CDR3 loop reads CASRGVAGGTDTQYF. CDR3 DNA: TGCGCCAGCAGGGGGGTCGCGGGGGGCACAGATACGCAGTATTTT.

Details on this clone: The same CDR3 can be traced to other DNA sequences in this sample. This sequence joins TRBV9 and TRBJ2-1, with a tentative D call TRBD1 (5 bases). There are 15 residues in the CDR3. V lost 0 bases and J lost 0, with 7 bases in between. The V gene's germline CDR1 is SGDLS and CDR2 YYNGEE. CDR3 residues: CASSVEGDSYNEQFF. The CDR3 DNA follows: TGTGCCAGCAGCGTAGAAGGGGACTCCTACAATGAGCAGTTCTTC.

This chain links TRBV5-8 with TRBJ1-5; TRBD1 might be the D (5 bases). The CDR3 is 16 amino acids. Germline CDR1 and CDR2: SGHTS and YDEGEE. V was shortened by 4 bases and J by 5 bases, with 19 bases between the two germline ends. The CDR3 DNA follows: TGTGCCAGCAGCCTCCCTACTACCCCAGGGCATCAGCCCCAGCATTTT. Translating gives CASSLPTTPGHQPQHF.

V usage is TRBV29-1 and J usage is TRBJ1-5; D uncertain. The CDR3 consists of 13 residues. Looked up from germline, CDR1 is SQVTM and CDR2 is ANQGSEA. V was trimmed by 0 bases and J by 10 bases, leaving 13 bases between them. The CDR3 reads CSVEDTRGGPQHF. The CDR3 bases are TGCAGCGTTGAAGATACGCGGGGAGGACCCCAGCATTTT.

V and J are TRBV28 and TRBJ1-2; 7 nucleotides agree with TRBD1. The CDR3 is made up of 16 amino acids. Germline loops: CDR1 MDHEN, CDR2 SYDVKM. The V and J ends lost 3 bases and 0 bases, in that order; junction bases with no gene match: 7. The DNA of the CDR3 is TGTGCCAGCAGTTTGACAGGGAATATTGCTAACTATGGCTACACCTTC. It codes for CASSLTGNIANYGYTF.

J is TRBJ2-1 and V is TRBV18; TRBD1 agrees at 10 bases. Germline V gene sequence: CDR1 KGHSH, CDR2 LQKENI. This CDR3 spans 17 amino acids. V was pared by 3 bases and J by 5 bases, with 10 bases of the junction left unmatched. In DNA form, the CDR3 reads TGTGCCAGCTCACCGCCGACCGGGACAGGGGAGAACAATGAGCAGTTCTTC. This sequence encodes CASSPPTGTGENNEQFF.

The chain recombines TRBV12-5 with TRBJ1-3; no clear D gene. The V and J ends lost 0 bases and 0 bases respectively, with 15 bases between them. Germline V lookup: CDR1 LGHNT, CDR2 FRNRAP. The CDR3 has 18 residues. CDR3 sequence reads: CASGLVPDGRLSGNTIYF. The CDR3 coding sequence is TGTGCTAGTGGTTTGGTACCTGACGGGAGACTCTCTGGAAACACCATATATTTT.

The chain employs TRBV6-5 and TRBJ1-1; D is unresolved. CDR3 length: 14 residues. Germline-derived CDR1 and CDR2 are MNHEY and SVGAGI. V was clipped by 1 base and J by 4 bases, with 10 bases between them. CDR3 coding DNA: TGTGCCAGCAGTTACTTCGGTCGGGTCACTGAAGCTTTCTTT. Translating gives CASSYFGRVTEAFF.

The chain couples TRBV19 to TRBJ2-5; the match to TRBD1 covers 7 bases. This CDR3 contains 13 residues. V was pared by 6 bases and J by 5 bases, with 6 bases of the junction left unmatched. Germline V gene data show CDR1 as LNHDA and CDR2 as SQIVND (reference sequence). The CDR3 sequence is CASSRGNKETQYF. For the CDR3, the DNA is TGTGCCAGTAGCAGGGGGAATAAGGAGACCCAGTACTTC.

This clone has a single count. This CDR3 is CASTTEGRDYGYTF. The DNA for the CDR3 is TGTGCCAGCACCACCGAGGGAAGAGACTATGGCTACACCTTC. The chain carries TRBV28 and TRBJ1-2; D is undetermined. Deletions cut 7 bases from V and 3 bases from J, with 15 bases between. Looked up from germline, CDR1 is MDHEN and CDR2 is SYDVKM. The CDR3 loop spans 14 amino acids.

This chain joins TRBV3-1 (or the pseudogene TRBV3-2) and TRBJ2-7; D may be TRBD2 (5 bases). Between the trimmed V and J ends, which lost 1 base and 3 bases, there was a span of 10 bases. The germline V gene has CDR1 LGHDT and CDR2 YNNKEL (reference sequence). This CDR3 has 14 amino acids. CDR3 amino acids: CASSQVSSGYEQYF. In DNA, the CDR3 is TGTGCCAGCAGCCAAGTCTCGAGCGGCTACGAGCAGTACTTC.

For this clone: The identical CDR3 is also encoded by other nucleotide sequences in the sample. V is TRBV5-1 and J is TRBJ1-5; 9 nucleotides agree with TRBD1. The CDR3 is 15 residues long. The germline V gene has CDR1 SGHRS and CDR2 YFSETQ. Losses at the gene ends were 5 bases for V and 2 bases for J; bases not matched to a gene: 5. In nucleotides, the CDR3 is TGCGCCAGCAGTCCCACAGGGGGCGGCAATCAGCCCCAGCATTTT. It yields the protein CASSPTGGGNQPQHF.

The gene calls are TRBV3-1 (or the pseudogene TRBV3-2) and TRBJ1-5, with 7 bases aligning to TRBD1. Germline CDR1 is LGHDT and CDR2 is YNNKEL (reference sequence). CDR3 size: 14 residues. The V gene end was trimmed by 4 bases and the J gene end by 2 bases; junction bases not matched to a gene: 2. CDR3 coding DNA: TGTGCCAGCAGCCGAACAGGGGGCAATCAGCCCCAGCATTTT. Translation: CASSRTGGNQPQHF.

The rearrangement links TRBV18 to TRBJ1-6; D may be TRBD1 (6 bases). V lost 2 bases and J lost 8, with 16 bases in between. Germline values: CDR1 KGHSH, CDR2 LQKENI. The CDR3 runs 16 residues. The CDR3: CASSPTPTGRDSPLHF. The CDR3 DNA reads TGTGCCAGCTCACCAACCCCCACAGGGCGAGATTCACCCCTCCACTTT.

The chain couples TRBV10-3 to TRBJ2-5; TRBD1 aligns across 12 bases. V dropped 8 bases and J dropped 5; count of bases not matched to a gene: 12. The germline gives CDR1 ENHRY, CDR2 SYGVKD. The CDR3 is made up of 16 amino acids. Here the CDR3 DNA reads TGTGCCATCGCCCCGGGACAGGGGGCAGGAGGGGAGACCCAGTACTTC. It specifies CAIAPGQGAGGETQYF.

This CDR3 is CASSRTGYRNQPQHF. CDR3 bases: TGTGCCAGCAGCCGAACAGGGTATCGCAATCAGCCCCAGCATTTT. The rearrangement links TRBV28 to TRBJ1-5; a weak D match, TRBD1 (6 bases). Per the germline V gene, CDR1 is MDHEN and CDR2 is SYDVKM. The CDR3 consists of 15 residues. With 6 bases removed from V and 2 bases from J, the gap between germline ends came to 14 bases. Using reference TRBV28 and TRBJ1-5 for the parts outside the CDR3, the full variable domain is DVKVTQSSRYLVKRTGEKVFLECVQDMDHENMFWYRQDPGLGLRLIYFSYDVKMKEKGDIPEGYSVSREKKERFSLILESASTNQTSMYLCASSRTGYRNQPQHFGDGTRLSIL.

The chain recombines TRBV29-1 with TRBJ2-3; 7 positions agree with TRBD2. The trim removed 6 bases at V and 6 bases at J, leaving 15 bases unmatched. The germline V gene has CDR1 SQVTM and CDR2 ANQGSEA. The CDR3 extends over 15 amino acids. The CDR3, as DNA: TGCAGCGTCCGCCGGGCCCCGGTGGGAGGGGATACGCAGTATTTT. Translating gives CSVRRAPVGGDTQYF.

This clone was seen a single time. V gene TRBV5-4 combines with J gene TRBJ2-2; TRBD1 matches 7 bases. Germline V gives CDR1 SGHNT, CDR2 YYREEE (reference sequence). CDR3 length equals 15 residues. The V segment lost 2 bases and the J segment 3 bases; nucleotides outside the gene matches: 4. DNA for the CDR3: TGTGCCAGCAGCTTACAGGGGACAGACACCGGGGAGCTGTTTTTT. This translates into CASSLQGTDTGELFF.

This clone was seen once. V and J are TRBV18 and TRBJ1-2, with TRBD1 identical over 7 bases. CDR3 length: 15 residues. Germline CDR1 is KGHSH and CDR2 is LQKENI. V shed 5 bases, J shed 6 bases, and the junction held 12 bases outside the gene matches. CDR3 residues: CASSTRQGSINGYTF. For the CDR3, the DNA is TGTGCCAGCTCAACCAGACAGGGTTCCATAAATGGCTACACCTTC. The full variable domain, in which reference TRBV18 and TRBJ1-2 provide the parts outside the CDR3, is NAGVMQNPRHLVRRRGQEARLRCSPMKGHSHVYWYRQLPEEGLKFMVYLQKENIIDESGMPKERFSAEFPKEGPSILRIQQVVRGDSAAYFCASSTRQGSINGYTFGSGTRLTVV.

V and J are TRBV19 and TRBJ1-5; D uncertain. This CDR3 is 14 amino acids long. The V end was cut by 6 bases, the J end by 0 bases, with 9 bases between. CDR1 and CDR2 (germline): LNHDA, SQIVND (reference sequence). The CDR3 loop is CASSPVNSNQPQHF. The DNA of the CDR3 is TGTGCCAGTAGCCCGGTGAATAGCAATCAGCCCCAGCATTTT.

The V and J genes are TRBV7-8 and TRBJ2-7; 11 bases fit TRBD2. The V gene end was trimmed by 5 bases and the J gene end by 2 bases; junction bases not matched to a gene: 5. The CDR3 has 15 residues. The germline CDR1 and CDR2 sequences are SGHVS and FQNEAQ. The CDR3 protein is CASSKTSGGTYEQYF. The CDR3 DNA reads as TGTGCCAGCAGCAAAACTAGCGGGGGTACCTACGAGCAGTACTTC.

The chain is built from TRBV6-5 and TRBJ1-1; D is undetermined. The V gene lost 8 bases and the J gene lost 0 bases, with 10 bases spanning the gap. The germline gives CDR1 MNHEY, CDR2 SVGAGI. The CDR3 is 13 amino acids. The CDR3 protein is CASGSTVNTEAFF. DNA of the CDR3: TGTGCCAGCGGGTCTACAGTGAACACTGAAGCTTTCTTT.

This rearrangement joins TRBV28 to TRBJ1-2, with D tentatively TRBD1 (6 bases). Germline assignment: CDR1 MDHEN and CDR2 SYDVKM. The CDR3 extends over 15 amino acids. V was pared by 5 bases and J by 3 bases, with 16 bases between. The CDR3 loop is CASSTTGLLHYGYTF. The CDR3 region has the DNA TGTGCCAGCAGTACTACAGGGCTCCTTCACTATGGCTACACCTTC.

The rearrangement joins TRBV5-4 to TRBJ2-5, with 7 bases lining up with TRBD2. CDR3 length: 16 residues. Germline lookup yields CDR1 SGHNT and CDR2 YYREEE (reference sequence). The V gene end was trimmed by 5 bases and the J gene end by 3 bases; junction bases not matched to a gene: 13. The CDR3 nucleotides are TGTGCCAGCAGTCGAGGCGGGGGAACCACCGAAGAGACCCAGTACTTC. Translated: CASSRGGGTTEETQYF.

Details on this clone: One end of the junction varies from germline; a read error may be responsible. This chain joins TRBV3-1 (or the pseudogene TRBV3-2) and TRBJ1-1; D is unresolved. There are 11 residues in the CDR3. Per the germline V gene, CDR1 is LGHDT and CDR2 is YNNKEL (reference sequence). This chain's CDR3 is CASSQLGSRLF. CDR3 DNA sequence: TGTGCCAGCAGCCAGCTGGGGAGCCGACTCTTT.

This clone was detected only a few times. The rearrangement uses TRBV18 and TRBJ2-7; the match to TRBD1 covers 8 bases. V lost 3 bases to trimming and J lost 2 bases; unmatched junction nucleotides: 9. CDR3 length equals 16 residues. The germline V gene encodes CDR1 KGHSH and CDR2 LQKENI. CDR3 amino acids: CASSPNPGQVPYEQYF. CDR3 in DNA: TGTGCCAGCTCACCTAATCCGGGACAGGTTCCCTACGAGCAGTACTTC.

The rearrangement uses TRBV6-5 and TRBJ1-2, with 9 bases that match TRBD1. V was clipped by 4 bases and J by 5 bases; unmatched bases: 5. Germline-derived CDR1 and CDR2 are MNHEY and SVGAGI. The CDR3 runs 14 residues. The CDR3 reads CASSFAGTGYGYTF. As DNA, the CDR3 is TGTGCCAGCAGTTTCGCCGGGACAGGGTATGGCTACACCTTC.

The chain joins TRBV7-9 to TRBJ1-4; weak D call: TRBD1 (6 bases). V gave up 1 base and J gave up 8 bases, with 11 bases separating them. The CDR3 has 14 amino acids. Germline V gives CDR1 SEHNR, CDR2 FQNEAQ (reference sequence). CDR3 protein: CASSLGQAREKLFF. For the CDR3, the DNA is TGTGCCAGCAGCTTAGGACAGGCGCGGGAAAAACTGTTTTTT. Filled out from reference TRBV7-9 and TRBJ1-4, the complete variable domain reads DTGVSQNPRHKITKRGQNVTFRCDPISEHNRLYWYRQTLGQGPEFLTYFQNEAQLEKSRLLSDRFSAERPKGSFSTLEIQRTEQGDSAMYLCASSLGQAREKLFFGSGTQLSVL.

This clone has ten or more counts. The genes are TRBV3-1 (or the pseudogene TRBV3-2) and TRBJ1-3; perhaps TRBD1 as D (5 bases). Trimming left V 1 base short and J 3 bases short, with 10 bases between. Germline lookup yields CDR1 LGHDT and CDR2 YNNKEL (reference sequence). The CDR3 loop spans 15 amino acids. The CDR3 is CASSQVRTFGNTIYF. The CDR3 coding sequence is TGTGCCAGCAGCCAAGTAAGGACATTTGGAAACACCATATATTTT.

Only one count was recorded for this clone. V usage is TRBV27 and J usage is TRBJ1-4; D not resolved. Germline V gene data show CDR1 as MNHEY and CDR2 as SMNVEV (reference sequence). Trimming took off 2 bases at V and 7 bases at J, with 14 bases between the two ends. CDR3 length: 15 residues. The CDR3 sequence is CASSLGRASGEKLFF. The CDR3 bases are TGTGCCAGCAGTTTAGGGCGGGCGTCGGGTGAAAAACTGTTTTTT. Full variable domain (outside the CDR3, taken from reference TRBV27 and TRBJ1-4): EAQVTQNPRYLITVTGKKLTVTCSQNMNHEYMSWYRQDPGLGLRQIYYSMNVEVTDKGDVPEGYKVSRKEKRNFPLILESPSPNQTSLYFCASSLGRASGEKLFFGSGTQLSVL.

The chain links TRBV7-8 to TRBJ1-1; 9 positions match TRBD1. Germline V gene data show CDR1 as SGHVS and CDR2 as FQNEAQ. J was trimmed by 4 bases and V by 5 bases; bases with no gene match: 8. The CDR3 consists of 15 residues. The CDR3 loop is CASSTGTGFGTEAFF. The CDR3 coding sequence is TGTGCCAGCAGCACCGGGACAGGGTTCGGCACTGAAGCTTTCTTT. The whole variable domain, remainder taken from reference TRBV7-8 and TRBJ1-1, is GAGVSQSPRYKVAKRGQDVALRCDPISGHVSLFWYQQALGQGPEFLTYFQNEAQLDKSGLPSDRFFAERPEGSVSTLKIQRTQQEDSAVYLCASSTGTGFGTEAFFGQGTRLTVV.